Given below is one T cell receptor (beta chain) in context. This record comes from a study of cytomegalovirus exposure and HLA in healthy donors. Study as a whole: In an early release, HLA-typed donors contributed tens of millions of unique TCR sequences.

PCR employed 60 Vbeta and 13 Jbeta primers. Assay: immunoSEQ multiplex PCR; the TCRdb copy retains only in-frame clones and omits some. Of about 110,000 clones in the sample, roughly 77% were seen once. The CDR3 runs to 17 residues. CDR1 and CDR2 (germline): LGHNA, YNFKEQ. The V gene end was trimmed by 1 base and the J gene end by 4 bases; junction bases not matched to a gene: 12. This chain joins TRBV4-2 and TRBJ1-2; 7 bases line up with TRBD1. The sequence derives from a man in his forties or fifties in good health and CMV-seronegative. Source material: PBMCs. CDR3 protein: CASSQAHGQAGTYGYTF. Here the CDR3 DNA reads TGTGCCAGCAGCCAAGCGCATGGACAGGCAGGGACCTATGGCTACACCTTC.